This T cell receptor beta chain was sequenced for a study of response to subunit inactivated influenza vaccine. About this clonotype: What it binds is unknown.

This CDR3 is built from 13 residues. V was cut by 4 bases and J by 7 bases, with 13 bases left in between. Study results and caveats: Authors suggested few new T cells are recruited by each seasonal influenza vaccination.

TCRdb called the RT-PCR reads again in MiXCR, with one record for every CDR3 protein. The table records approximately 570,000 distinct CDR3 sequences, approximately 7.1% of them present only once. This clonotype originated in a man between 50 and 75 years old who received an inactivated influenza vaccine. The genes are TRBV12-3 or TRBV12-4 and TRBJ1-2; D might be TRBD1 (5 bases). Material: PBMCs from blood, obtained about 23 months after vaccination. The CDR3: CASSWGGSGGYTF. The CDR3 DNA reads as TGTGCCAGCAGTTGGGGGGGGTCAGGTGGCTACACCTTC.